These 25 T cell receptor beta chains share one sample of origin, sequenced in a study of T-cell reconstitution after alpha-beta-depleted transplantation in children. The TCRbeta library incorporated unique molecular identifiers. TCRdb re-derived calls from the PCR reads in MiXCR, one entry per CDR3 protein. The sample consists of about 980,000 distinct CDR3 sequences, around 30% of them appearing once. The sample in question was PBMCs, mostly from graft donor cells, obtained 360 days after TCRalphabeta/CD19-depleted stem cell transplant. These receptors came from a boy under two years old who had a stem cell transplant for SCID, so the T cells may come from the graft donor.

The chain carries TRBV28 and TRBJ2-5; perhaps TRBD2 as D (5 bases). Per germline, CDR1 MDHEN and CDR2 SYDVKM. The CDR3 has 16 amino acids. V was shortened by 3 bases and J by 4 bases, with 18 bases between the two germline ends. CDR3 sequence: CASSFLRISGRETQYF. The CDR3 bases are TGTGCCAGCAGTTTTCTCAGGATTAGTGGGAGAGAGACCCAGTACTTC.

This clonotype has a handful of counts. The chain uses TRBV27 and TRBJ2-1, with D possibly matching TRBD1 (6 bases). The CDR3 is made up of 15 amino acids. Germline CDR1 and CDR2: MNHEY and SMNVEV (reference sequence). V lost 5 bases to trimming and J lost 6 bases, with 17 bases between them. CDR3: CASSPRGGQSNEQFF. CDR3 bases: TGTGCCAGCAGTCCCAGGGGTGGTCAAAGCAATGAGCAGTTCTTC.

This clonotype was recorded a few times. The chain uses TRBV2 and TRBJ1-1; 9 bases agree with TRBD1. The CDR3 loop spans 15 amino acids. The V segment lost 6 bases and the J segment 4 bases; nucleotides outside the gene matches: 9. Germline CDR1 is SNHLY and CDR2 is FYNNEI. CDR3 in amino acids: CASRMIRQGGTEAFF. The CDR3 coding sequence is TGTGCCAGCAGAATGATTCGACAGGGGGGCACTGAAGCTTTCTTT.

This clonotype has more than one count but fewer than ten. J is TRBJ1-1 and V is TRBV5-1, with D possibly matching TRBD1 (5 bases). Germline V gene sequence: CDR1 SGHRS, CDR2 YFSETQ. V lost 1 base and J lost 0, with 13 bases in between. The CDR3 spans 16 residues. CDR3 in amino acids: CASSLSPGGVNTEAFF. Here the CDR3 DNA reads TGCGCCAGCAGCTTGTCTCCGGGAGGGGTGAACACTGAAGCTTTCTTT.

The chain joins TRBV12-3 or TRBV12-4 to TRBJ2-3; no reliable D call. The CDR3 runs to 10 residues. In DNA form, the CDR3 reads TGTGTTGATACCACTGATACGCAGTATTTT. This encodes CVDTTDTQYF.

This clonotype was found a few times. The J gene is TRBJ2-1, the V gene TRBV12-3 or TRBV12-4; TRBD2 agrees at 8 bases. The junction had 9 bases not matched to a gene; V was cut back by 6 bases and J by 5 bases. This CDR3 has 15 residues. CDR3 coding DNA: TGTGCCAGCAGGGCCGGGGGGGCGGTCCACAATGAGCAGTTCTTC. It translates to CASRAGGAVHNEQFF.

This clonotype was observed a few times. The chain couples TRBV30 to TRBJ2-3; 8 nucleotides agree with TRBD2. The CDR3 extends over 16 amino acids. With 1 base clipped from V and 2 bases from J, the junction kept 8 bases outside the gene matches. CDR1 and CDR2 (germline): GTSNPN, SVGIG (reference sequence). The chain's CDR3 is CAWSAGLAVSTDTQYF. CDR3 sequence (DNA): TGTGCCTGGAGTGCCGGACTAGCAGTATCCACAGATACGCAGTATTTT.

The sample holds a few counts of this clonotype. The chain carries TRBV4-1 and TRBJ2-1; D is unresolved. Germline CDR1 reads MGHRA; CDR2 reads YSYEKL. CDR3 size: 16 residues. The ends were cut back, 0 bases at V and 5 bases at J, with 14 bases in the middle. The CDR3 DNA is TGCGCCAGCAGCCAAGATCGGAGCTTGAGAAACAATGAGCAGTTCTTC. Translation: CASSQDRSLRNNEQFF.

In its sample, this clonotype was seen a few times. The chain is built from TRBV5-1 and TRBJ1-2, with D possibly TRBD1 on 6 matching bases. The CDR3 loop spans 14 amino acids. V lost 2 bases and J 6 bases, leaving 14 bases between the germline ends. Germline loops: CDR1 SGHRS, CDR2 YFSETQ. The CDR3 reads CASSLKQGSDGYTF. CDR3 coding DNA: TGCGCCAGCAGCTTAAAACAGGGCAGTGATGGCTACACCTTC.

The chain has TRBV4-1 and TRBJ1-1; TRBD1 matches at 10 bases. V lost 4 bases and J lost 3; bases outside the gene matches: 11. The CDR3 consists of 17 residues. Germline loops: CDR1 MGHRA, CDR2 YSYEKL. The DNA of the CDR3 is TGCGCCAGCAGCCCCCTACCGGGACAGGGGCTTCACACTGAAGCTTTCTTT. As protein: CASSPLPGQGLHTEAFF.

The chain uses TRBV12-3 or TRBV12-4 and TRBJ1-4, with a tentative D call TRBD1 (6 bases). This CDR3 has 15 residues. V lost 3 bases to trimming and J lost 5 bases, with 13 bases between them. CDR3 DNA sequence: TGTGCCAGCAGTTTTCATGGACAGTCAAATGAAAAACTGTTTTTT. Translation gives CASSFHGQSNEKLFF.

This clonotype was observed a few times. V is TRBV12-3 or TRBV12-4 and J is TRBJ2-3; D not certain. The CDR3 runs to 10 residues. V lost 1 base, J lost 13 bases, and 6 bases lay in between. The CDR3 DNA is TGTGCCAGCAGTTTAGTGATCAAGTATTTT. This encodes CASSLVIKYF.

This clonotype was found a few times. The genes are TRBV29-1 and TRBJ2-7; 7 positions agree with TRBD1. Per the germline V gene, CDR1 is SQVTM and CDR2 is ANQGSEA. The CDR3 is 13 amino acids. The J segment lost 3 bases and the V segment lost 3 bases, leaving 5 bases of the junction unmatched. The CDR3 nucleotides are TGCAGCGTTGAGGACAGGTCCGTCTACGAGCAGTACTTC. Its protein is CSVEDRSVYEQYF.

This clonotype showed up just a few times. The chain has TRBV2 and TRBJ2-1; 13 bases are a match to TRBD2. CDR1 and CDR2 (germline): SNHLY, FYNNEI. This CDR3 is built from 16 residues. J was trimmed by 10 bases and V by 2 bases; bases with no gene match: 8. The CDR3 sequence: CASSERGTSGVREQFF. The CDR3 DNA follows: TGTGCCAGCAGTGAACGGGGGACTAGCGGGGTCCGCGAGCAGTTCTTC.

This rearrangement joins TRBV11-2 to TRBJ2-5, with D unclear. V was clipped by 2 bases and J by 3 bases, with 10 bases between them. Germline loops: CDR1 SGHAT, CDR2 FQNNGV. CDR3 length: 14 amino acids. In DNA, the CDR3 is TGTGCCAGCAGCTTACTGGGCTTCGAAGAGACCCAGTACTTC. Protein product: CASSLLGFEETQYF.

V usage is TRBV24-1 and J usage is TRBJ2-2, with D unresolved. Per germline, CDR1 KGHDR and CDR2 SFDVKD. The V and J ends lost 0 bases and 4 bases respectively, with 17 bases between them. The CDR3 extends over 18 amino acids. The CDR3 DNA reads TGTGCCACCAGTGATTTGCATATTACGGGTTCGGGCACCGGGGAGCTGTTTTTT. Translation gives CATSDLHITGSGTGELFF.

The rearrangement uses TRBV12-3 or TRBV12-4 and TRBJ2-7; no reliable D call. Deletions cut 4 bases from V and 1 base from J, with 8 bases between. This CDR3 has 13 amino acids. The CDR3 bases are TGTGCCAGCAGTTGGGGTGTTTCCTACGAGCAGTACTTC. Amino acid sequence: CASSWGVSYEQYF.

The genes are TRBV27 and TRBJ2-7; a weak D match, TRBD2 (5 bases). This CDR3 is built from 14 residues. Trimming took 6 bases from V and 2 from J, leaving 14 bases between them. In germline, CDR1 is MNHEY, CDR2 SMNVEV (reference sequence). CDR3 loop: CASRGGGETYEQYF. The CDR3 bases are TGTGCCAGCAGAGGAGGAGGCGAAACCTACGAGCAGTACTTC.

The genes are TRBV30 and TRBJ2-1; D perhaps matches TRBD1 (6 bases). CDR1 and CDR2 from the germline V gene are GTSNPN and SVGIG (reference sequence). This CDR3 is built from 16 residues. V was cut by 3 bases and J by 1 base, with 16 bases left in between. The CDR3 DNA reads TGTGCCTGGAGCCACCGCGCAGGGGCATCCTACAATGAGCAGTTCTTC. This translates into CAWSHRAGASYNEQFF.

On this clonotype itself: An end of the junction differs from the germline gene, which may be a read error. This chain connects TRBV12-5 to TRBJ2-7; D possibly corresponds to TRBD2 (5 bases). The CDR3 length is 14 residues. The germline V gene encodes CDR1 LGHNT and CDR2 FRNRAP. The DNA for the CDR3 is TGTGCTAGTGGTTTGGTCAGTTGTAGGGTCCGGACTCCGTTT. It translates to CASGLVSCRVRTPF.

CDR3 bases: TGCGCCAGCAGCCCCACGGGGGCCGGGGCCCTCCACTTT. It yields the protein CASSPTGAGALHF. The chain employs TRBV5-1 and TRBJ1-6, with a tentative D call TRBD1 (6 bases). V lost 4 bases to trimming and J lost 14 bases, with 16 bases between them. The CDR3 is 13 residues long. Germline V gene lookup returns CDR1 SGHRS and CDR2 YFSETQ.

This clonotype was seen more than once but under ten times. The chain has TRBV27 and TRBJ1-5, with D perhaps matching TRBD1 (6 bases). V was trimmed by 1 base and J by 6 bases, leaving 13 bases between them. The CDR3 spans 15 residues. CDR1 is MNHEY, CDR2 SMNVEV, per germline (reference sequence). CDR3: CASSLFGGPLQPQHF. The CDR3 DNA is TGTGCCAGCAGTTTATTTGGGGGGCCTCTTCAGCCCCAGCATTTT.

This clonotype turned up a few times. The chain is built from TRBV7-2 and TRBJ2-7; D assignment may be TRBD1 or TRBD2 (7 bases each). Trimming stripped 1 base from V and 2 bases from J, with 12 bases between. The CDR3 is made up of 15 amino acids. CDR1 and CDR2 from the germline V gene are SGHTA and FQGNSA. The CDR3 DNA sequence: TGTGCCAGCAGCTTAGTGCCAGGGGGGGCCTACGAGCAGTACTTC. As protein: CASSLVPGGAYEQYF. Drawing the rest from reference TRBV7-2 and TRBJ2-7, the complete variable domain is GAGVSQSPSNKVTEKGKDVELRCDPISGHTALYWYRQSLGQGLEFLIYFQGNSAPDKSGLPSDRFSAERTGGSVSTLTIQRTQQEDSAVYLCASSLVPGGAYEQYFGPGTRLTVT.

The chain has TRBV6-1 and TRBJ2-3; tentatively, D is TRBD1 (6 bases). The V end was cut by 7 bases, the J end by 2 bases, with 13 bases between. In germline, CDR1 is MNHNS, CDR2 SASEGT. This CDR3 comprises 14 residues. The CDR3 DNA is TGTGCCAGCATGCCACAGGGTTTCACAGATACGCAGTATTTT. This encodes CASMPQGFTDTQYF.

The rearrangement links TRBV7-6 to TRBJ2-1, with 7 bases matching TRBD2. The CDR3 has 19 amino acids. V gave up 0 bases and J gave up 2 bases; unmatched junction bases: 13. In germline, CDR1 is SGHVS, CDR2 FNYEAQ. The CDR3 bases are TGTGCCAGCAGCTTAGCGCCGCACGGTAGCGGGCTCGCCTACAATGAGCAGTTCTTC. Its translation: CASSLAPHGSGLAYNEQFF.